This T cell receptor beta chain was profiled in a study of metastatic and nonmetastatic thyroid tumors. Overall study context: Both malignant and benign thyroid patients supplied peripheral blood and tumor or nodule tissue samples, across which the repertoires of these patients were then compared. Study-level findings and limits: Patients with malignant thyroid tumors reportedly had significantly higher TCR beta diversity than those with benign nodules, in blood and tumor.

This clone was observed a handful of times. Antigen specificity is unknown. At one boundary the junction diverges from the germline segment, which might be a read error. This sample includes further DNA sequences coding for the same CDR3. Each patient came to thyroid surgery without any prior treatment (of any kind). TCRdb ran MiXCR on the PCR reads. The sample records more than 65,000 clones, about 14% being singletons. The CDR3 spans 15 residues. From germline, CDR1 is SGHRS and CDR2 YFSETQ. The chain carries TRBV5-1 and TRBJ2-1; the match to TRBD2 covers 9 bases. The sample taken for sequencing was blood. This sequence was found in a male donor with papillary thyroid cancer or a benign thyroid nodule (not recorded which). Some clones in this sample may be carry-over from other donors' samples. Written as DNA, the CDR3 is TGCGCCAGCAGCCCGACTAGCGGTACCTACAATGGGCAGTTCTTC. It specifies CASSPTSGTYNGQFF. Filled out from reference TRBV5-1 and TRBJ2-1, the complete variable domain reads KAGVTQTPRYLIKTRGQQVTLSCSPISGHRSVSWYQQTPGQGLQFLFEYFSETQRNKGNFPGRFSGRQFSNSRSEMNVSTLELGDSALYLCASSPTSGTYNGQFFGPGTRLTVL.